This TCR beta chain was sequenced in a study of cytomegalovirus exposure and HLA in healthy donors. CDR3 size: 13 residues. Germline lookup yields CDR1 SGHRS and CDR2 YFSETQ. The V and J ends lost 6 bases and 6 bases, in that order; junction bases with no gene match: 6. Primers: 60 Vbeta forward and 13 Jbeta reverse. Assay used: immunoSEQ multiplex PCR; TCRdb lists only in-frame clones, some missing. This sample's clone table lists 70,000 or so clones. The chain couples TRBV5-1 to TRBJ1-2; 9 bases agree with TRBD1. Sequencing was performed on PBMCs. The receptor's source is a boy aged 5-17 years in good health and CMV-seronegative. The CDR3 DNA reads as TGCGCCAGCACCAGACAGGGGGGTGATGGCTACACCTTC. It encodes CASTRQGGDGYTF.